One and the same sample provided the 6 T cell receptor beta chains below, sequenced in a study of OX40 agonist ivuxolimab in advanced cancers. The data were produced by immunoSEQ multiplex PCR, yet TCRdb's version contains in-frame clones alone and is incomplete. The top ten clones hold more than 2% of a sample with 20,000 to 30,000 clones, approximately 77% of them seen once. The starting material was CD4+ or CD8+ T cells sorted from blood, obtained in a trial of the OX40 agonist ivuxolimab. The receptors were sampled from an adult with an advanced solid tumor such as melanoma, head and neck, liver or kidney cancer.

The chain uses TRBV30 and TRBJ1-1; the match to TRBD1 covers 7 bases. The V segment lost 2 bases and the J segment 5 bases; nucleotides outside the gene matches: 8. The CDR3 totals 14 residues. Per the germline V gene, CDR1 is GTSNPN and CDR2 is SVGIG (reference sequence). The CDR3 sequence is CAWSPTGLGTEAFF. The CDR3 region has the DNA TGTGCCTGGAGTCCGACAGGGCTGGGGACTGAAGCTTTCTTT. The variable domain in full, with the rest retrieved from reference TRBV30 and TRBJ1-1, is SQTIHQWPATLVQPVGSPLSLECTVEGTSNPNLYWYRQAAGRGLQLLFYSVGIGQISSEVPQNLSASRPQDRQFILSSKKLLLSDSGFYLCAWSPTGLGTEAFFGQGTRLTVV.

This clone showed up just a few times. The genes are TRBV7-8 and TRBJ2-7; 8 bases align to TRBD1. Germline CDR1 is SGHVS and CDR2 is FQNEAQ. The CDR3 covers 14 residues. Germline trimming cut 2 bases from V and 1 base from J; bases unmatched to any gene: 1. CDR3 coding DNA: TGTGCCAGCAGCTTATGGGACAGGTCCTACGAGCAGTACTTC. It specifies CASSLWDRSYEQYF.

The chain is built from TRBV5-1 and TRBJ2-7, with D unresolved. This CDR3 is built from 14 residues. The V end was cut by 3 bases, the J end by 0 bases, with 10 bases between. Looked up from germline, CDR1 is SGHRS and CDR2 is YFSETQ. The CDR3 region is CASSWTTDSYEQYF. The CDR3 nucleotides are TGCGCCAGCAGCTGGACCACGGACTCCTACGAGCAGTACTTC.

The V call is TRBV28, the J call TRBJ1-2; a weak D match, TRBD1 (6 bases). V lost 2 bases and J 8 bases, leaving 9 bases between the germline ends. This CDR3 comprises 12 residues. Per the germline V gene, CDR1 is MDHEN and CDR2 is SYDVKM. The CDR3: CASSLQGIGYTF. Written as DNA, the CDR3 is TGTGCCAGCAGTTTACAGGGGATCGGCTACACCTTC.

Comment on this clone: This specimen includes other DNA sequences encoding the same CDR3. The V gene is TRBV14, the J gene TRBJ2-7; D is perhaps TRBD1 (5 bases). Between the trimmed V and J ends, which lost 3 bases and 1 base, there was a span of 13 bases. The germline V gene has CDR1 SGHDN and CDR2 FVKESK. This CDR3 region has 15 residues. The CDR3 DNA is TGTGCCAGCAGCCAGGGGTACAGGCTGTCCTACGAGCAGTACTTC. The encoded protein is CASSQGYRLSYEQYF.

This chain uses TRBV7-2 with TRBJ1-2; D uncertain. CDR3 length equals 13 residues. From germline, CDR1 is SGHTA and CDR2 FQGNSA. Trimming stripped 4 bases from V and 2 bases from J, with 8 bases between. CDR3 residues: CASSSSRNYGYTF. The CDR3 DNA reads TGTGCCAGCAGCTCCTCACGGAACTATGGCTACACCTTC.